These 25 T cell receptor beta chains share one sample of origin, sequenced in a study of PD-1 blockade in classical Hodgkin lymphoma. Each patient experienced a relapse that followed autologous stem cell transplantation, and brentuximab vedotin exposure varied. Libraries were prepared by immunoSEQ multiplex PCR; TCRdb keeps only in-frame clonotypes and omits some of them. Altogether about 4,100 clones are present, approximately 74% being singletons, with the ten largest covering roughly 47%. The sequences come from peripheral blood mononuclear cells (PBMCs), collected at baseline. Receptor source: a human donor with classical Hodgkin lymphoma.

The chain recombines TRBV19 with TRBJ1-2, with D hard to call. V was pared by 3 bases and J by 14 bases, with 16 bases between. Germline assignment: CDR1 LNHDA and CDR2 SQIVND (reference sequence). The CDR3 length is 12 residues. As DNA, the CDR3 is TGTGCCAGTAGTATTTCCCTGGGAGAAGCAACCTTC. It yields the protein CASSISLGEATF.

A few counts support this clone. CDR3 protein: CASSVAGGNTEAFF. The DNA of the CDR3 is TGTGCCAGCAGCGTGGCAGGGGGCAACACTGAAGCTTTCTTT. The genes are TRBV9 and TRBJ1-1, with 8 bases that match TRBD1. The germline V gene encodes CDR1 SGDLS and CDR2 YYNGEE. The CDR3 sequence is 14 residues long. J was trimmed by 2 bases and V by 2 bases; bases with no gene match: 2. Complete variable domain (other parts from reference TRBV9 and TRBJ1-1): DSGVTQTPKHLITATGQRVTLRCSPRSGDLSVYWYQQSLDQGLQFLIQYYNGEERAKGNILERFSAQQFPDLHSELNLSSLELGDSALYFCASSVAGGNTEAFFGQGTRLTVV.

This clone is medium-sized within its sample. This chain uses TRBV7-9 with TRBJ2-7; no reliable D call. Germline V lookup: CDR1 SEHNR, CDR2 FQNEAQ (reference sequence). The CDR3 runs to 13 residues. Trimming removed 2 bases at V and 0 bases at J, with 5 bases between. For the CDR3, the DNA is TGTGCCAGCAGCTTACTAACCTCCTACGAGCAGTACTTC. Translated: CASSLLTSYEQYF.

The rearrangement links TRBV6-6 to TRBJ2-7; 10 bases are shared with TRBD2. The ends lost 2 bases at V and 3 bases at J; junction bases unmatched: 4. This CDR3 spans 15 amino acids. Germline V gives CDR1 MNHNY, CDR2 SVGAGI (reference sequence). Here the CDR3 reads CASSYESSGSYEQYF. For the CDR3, the DNA is TGTGCCAGCAGTTACGAGTCTAGCGGGAGCTACGAGCAGTACTTC.

This chain joins TRBV28 and TRBJ1-3; D remains ambiguous. This CDR3 is 12 amino acids long. V lost 3 bases, J lost 6 bases, and 6 bases lay in between. Germline assignment: CDR1 MDHEN and CDR2 SYDVKM. CDR3 sequence: CASSFQTNTIYF. CDR3 nucleotide sequence: TGTGCCAGCAGTTTCCAAACAAACACCATATATTTT.

This chain uses TRBV28 with TRBJ2-6, with D unclear. CDR1 is MDHEN, CDR2 SYDVKM, per germline. Trimming took off 6 bases at V and 0 bases at J, with 6 bases between the two ends. This CDR3 has 14 amino acids. The CDR3 sequence is CASSVYSGANVLTF. DNA for the CDR3: TGTGCCAGCAGCGTCTACTCTGGGGCCAACGTCCTGACTTTC.

The chain combines TRBV28 with TRBJ1-5; no clear D gene. Germline V gene data show CDR1 as MDHEN and CDR2 as SYDVKM. Trimming cost V 2 bases and J 3 bases, with 5 bases left between them. This CDR3 is 13 amino acids long. CDR3 coding DNA: TGTGCCAGCAGTTTACCTAACAATCAGCCCCAGCATTTT. This translates into CASSLPNNQPQHF.

The sample holds a few counts of this clone. The chain couples TRBV18 to TRBJ2-7; possibly TRBD1 for D (6 bases). This CDR3 contains 15 residues. Trimming pared 4 bases from V and 3 bases from J, leaving 16 bases between. The germline V gene has CDR1 KGHSH and CDR2 LQKENI. The DNA of the CDR3 is TGTGCCAGCTCACTGAACCGGGACATTCGCTACGAGCAGTACTTC. Its protein is CASSLNRDIRYEQYF.

The J gene is TRBJ1-1, the V gene TRBV19, with D maybe TRBD1 (5 bases). Deletions cut 9 bases from V and 4 bases from J, with 15 bases between. From germline, CDR1 is LNHDA and CDR2 SQIVND (reference sequence). CDR3 size: 13 residues. Here the CDR3 DNA reads TGTGCCAGCGGCGGGGGGGTAGTCACTGAAGCTTTCTTT. As protein: CASGGGVVTEAFF. Variable domain in full (rest from reference TRBV19 and TRBJ1-1): DGGITQSPKYLFRKEGQNVTLSCEQNLNHDAMYWYRQDPGQGLRLIYYSQIVNDFQKGDIAEGYSVSREKKESFPLTVTSAQKNPTAFYLCASGGGVVTEAFFGQGTRLTVV.

The chain combines TRBV2 with TRBJ2-6; 12 bases map to TRBD2. V gave up 6 bases and J gave up 0 bases; unmatched junction bases: 6. The CDR3 contains 18 residues. Per the germline V gene, CDR1 is SNHLY and CDR2 is FYNNEI. The CDR3 nucleotides read TGTGCCAGCAGGAGGACTAGCGGGAACCGCTCTGGGGCCAACGTCCTGACTTTC. This codes for CASRRTSGNRSGANVLTF.

The gene calls are TRBV9 and TRBJ1-4; D possibly corresponds to TRBD1 (5 bases). Germline-derived CDR1 and CDR2 are SGDLS and YYNGEE. Trimming took off 3 bases at V and 10 bases at J, with 19 bases between the two ends. This CDR3 comprises 15 residues. For the CDR3, the DNA is TGTGCCAGCAGCGGGGGAGCAGGGCCCGGGGGAAAACTGTTTTTT. Translated: CASSGGAGPGGKLFF.

The DNA of the CDR3 is TGTGCCAGCTCACCGGGACCTAGGAGCTCCTACGAGCAGTACTTC. Translating gives CASSPGPRSSYEQYF. V usage is TRBV18 and J usage is TRBJ2-7, with D perhaps given as TRBD1 or TRBD2 (5 bases each). Germline CDR1 and CDR2: KGHSH and LQKENI. V was pared by 3 bases and J by 0 bases, with 12 bases between. The CDR3 covers 15 residues.

The gene calls are TRBV7-3 and TRBJ2-6; TRBD2 agrees at 9 bases. The CDR3 covers 18 residues. Germline trimming cut 1 base from V and 1 base from J; bases unmatched to any gene: 5. Per the germline V gene, CDR1 is SGHTA and CDR2 is FQGTGA. The CDR3 DNA is TGTGCCAGCAGCTTAATCGGGACTAGCTGGTCTGGGGCCAACGTCCTGACTTTC. It is translated as CASSLIGTSWSGANVLTF.

This clone was counted between two and nine times. The gene calls are TRBV15 and TRBJ1-1; D not resolved. The CDR3 is 14 residues long. The germline V gene has CDR1 LNHNV and CDR2 YYDKDF (reference sequence). Trimming pared 5 bases from V and 4 bases from J, leaving 14 bases between. CDR3 protein: CATSSPGLSTEAFF. CDR3 nucleotide sequence: TGTGCCACCAGCTCCCCTGGTCTTAGCACTGAAGCTTTCTTT.

This clone was detected a few times. This rearrangement joins TRBV16 to TRBJ1-3; D is undetermined. Deletions cut 7 bases from V and 4 bases from J, with 11 bases between. The CDR3 contains 13 residues. Germline assignment: CDR1 KGHSY and CDR2 FQNENV. CDR3 loop: CASTPGMGNTIYF. For the CDR3, the DNA is TGTGCCAGCACCCCGGGTATGGGAAACACCATATATTTT. The whole variable domain, filled in from reference TRBV16 and TRBJ1-3, reads GEEVAQTPKHLVRGEGQKAKLYCAPIKGHSYVFWYQQVLKNEFKFLISFQNENVFDETGMPKERFSAKCLPNSPCSLEIQATKLEDSAVYFCASTPGMGNTIYFGEGSWLTVV.

This sequence joins TRBV10-3 and TRBJ2-5; 15 nucleotides match TRBD2. Per the germline V gene, CDR1 is ENHRY and CDR2 is SYGVKD. The CDR3 totals 19 residues. V shed 2 bases and J 1 base; nucleotides not matched to a gene: 8. CDR3 residues: CAISEPGLAGGPFQETQYF. The CDR3 DNA reads TGTGCCATCAGTGAGCCGGGACTAGCGGGAGGCCCCTTCCAAGAGACCCAGTACTTC.

This clone was counted a single time. This rearrangement joins TRBV4-3 to TRBJ1-1, with TRBD1 as a possible D gene (6 bases). Germline CDR1 and CDR2: LGHNA and YSLEER. Trimming left V 3 bases short and J 0 bases short, with 14 bases between. The CDR3 totals 16 residues. CDR3 in amino acids: CASSQGLTGLNTEAFF. For the CDR3, the DNA is TGCGCCAGCAGCCAGGGTCTGACAGGACTGAACACTGAAGCTTTCTTT.

The J gene is TRBJ2-7, the V gene TRBV7-3; 7 nucleotides agree with TRBD2. The V gene end was trimmed by 5 bases and the J gene end by 7 bases; junction bases not matched to a gene: 14. The CDR3 is made up of 15 amino acids. Germline assignment: CDR1 SGHTA and CDR2 FQGTGA. The CDR3 DNA reads TGTGCCAGCAGCACTAGGGGCGGGAGTGGGAGTGAGCAGTACTTC. Amino acids: CASSTRGGSGSEQYF.

The rearrangement joins TRBV11-2 to TRBJ2-7; 14 bases fit TRBD2. V gave up 6 bases and J gave up 9 bases; unmatched junction bases: 7. The germline CDR1 and CDR2 sequences are SGHAT and FQNNGV. The CDR3 length is 14 residues. The DNA of the CDR3 is TGTGCCAGCAGGCCCGGGACTAGCGGGAGTCCGCAGTACTTC. Translated: CASRPGTSGSPQYF.

This clone was seen only a few times. The genes are TRBV27 and TRBJ2-5, with D possibly being TRBD2 (5 bases). Germline CDR1 and CDR2: MNHEY and SMNVEV (reference sequence). This CDR3 has 13 amino acids. V lost 8 bases, J lost 4 bases, and 14 bases lay in between. CDR3 sequence: CASSDEGAETQYF. The CDR3 nucleotides are TGTGCCAGCTCGGACGAGGGTGCAGAGACCCAGTACTTC.

The CDR3 reads CASSEDNNQPQHF. DNA for the CDR3: TGCGCCAGCAGCGAGGACAACAATCAGCCCCAGCATTTT. This chain joins TRBV5-1 and TRBJ1-5; a possible D gene is TRBD1 (5 bases). Trimming took off 4 bases at V and 3 bases at J, with 8 bases between the two ends. The CDR3 spans 13 residues. CDR1 is SGHRS and CDR2 is YFSETQ in the germline V gene.

This clone showed up just a few times. This chain links TRBV5-6 with TRBJ2-1, with TRBD2 identical over 11 bases. CDR3 length: 14 amino acids. Germline values: CDR1 SGHDT, CDR2 YYEEEE. Unmatched junction bases numbered 5, after V lost 2 bases and J lost 10 bases. This CDR3 is CASSFLAGGPEQFF. The CDR3 region has the DNA TGTGCCAGCAGCTTTCTAGCGGGAGGCCCCGAGCAGTTCTTC.

CDR3 sequence (DNA): TGTGCCAGCAGCGTAGGGTCGGGAGGGGGGCTTAGCGCCTACAATGAGCAGTTCTTC. It specifies CASSVGSGGGLSAYNEQFF. V and J are TRBV9 and TRBJ2-1; 8 bases are shared with TRBD2. The CDR3 totals 19 residues. The V segment lost 0 bases and the J segment 2 bases; nucleotides outside the gene matches: 13. Germline CDR1 is SGDLS and CDR2 is YYNGEE.

The V call is TRBV6-6, the J call TRBJ2-5; D perhaps matches TRBD1 (5 bases). Gene TRBJ2-7 matches the end of the DNA better, so the J call may be wrong. The CDR3 length is 15 residues. Germline V CDR1 and CDR2: MNHNY, SVGAGI (reference sequence). The CDR3 sequence: CASSYSTTAGYEQYF. The CDR3 nucleotides read TGTGCCAGCAGTTACTCGACGACAGCCGGTTACGAGCAGTACTTC.

This clone was detected once. The chain links TRBV6-6 to TRBJ2-7; D perhaps matches TRBD1 (7 bases). The CDR3 has 16 amino acids. Trimming stripped 0 bases from V and 1 base from J, with 13 bases between. Germline V gene data show CDR1 as MNHNY and CDR2 as SVGAGI (reference sequence). The CDR3, as DNA: TGTGCCAGCAGTTACTCGGGCAGGGGGGATTCCTACGAGCAGTACTTC. Its protein is CASSYSGRGDSYEQYF.